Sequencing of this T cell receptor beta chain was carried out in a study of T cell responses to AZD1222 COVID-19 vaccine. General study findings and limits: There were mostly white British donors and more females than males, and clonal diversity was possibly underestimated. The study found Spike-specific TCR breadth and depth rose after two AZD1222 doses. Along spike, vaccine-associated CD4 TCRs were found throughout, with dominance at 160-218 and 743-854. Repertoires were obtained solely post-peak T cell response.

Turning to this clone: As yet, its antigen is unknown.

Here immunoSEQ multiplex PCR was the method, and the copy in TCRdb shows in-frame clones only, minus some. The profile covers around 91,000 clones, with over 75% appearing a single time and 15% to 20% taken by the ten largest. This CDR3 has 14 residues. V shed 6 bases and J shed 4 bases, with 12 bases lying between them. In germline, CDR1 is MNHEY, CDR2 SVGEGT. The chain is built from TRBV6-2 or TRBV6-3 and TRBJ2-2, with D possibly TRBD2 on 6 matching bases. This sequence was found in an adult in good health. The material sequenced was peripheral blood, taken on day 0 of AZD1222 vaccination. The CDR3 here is CASSSPGLTGELFF. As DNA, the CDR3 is TGTGCCAGCAGCTCCCCGGGACTCACCGGGGAGCTGTTTTTT.